A single sample gave rise to the 32 T cell receptor beta chains below, sequenced in a study of blood T cell repertoires in COVID-19. TCRdb's table, derived via immunoSEQ multiplex PCR, lists solely in-frame clones and lacks some. The sample includes around 77,000 clones, approximately 80% seen only once; the top ten take 6.9%. Sequences were obtained from peripheral blood. The source is a man aged 25-45 years with COVID-19, enrolled during active disease.

This clone was found once. The chain links TRBV6-1 to TRBJ2-4, with 7 bases that match TRBD1. This CDR3 comprises 14 residues. V lost 1 base, J lost 8 bases, and 5 bases stayed unmatched. Germline V CDR1 and CDR2: MNHNS, SASEGT. The CDR3 loop reads CASSEGSQGDIQYF. CDR3 in DNA: TGTGCCAGCAGTGAAGGATCCCAGGGGGACATTCAGTACTTC.

This chain links TRBV9 with TRBJ2-6, with D perhaps TRBD1 (6 bases). This CDR3 comprises 14 residues. V lost 7 bases and J lost 4, with 12 bases in between. Germline CDR1 is SGDLS and CDR2 is YYNGEE. The CDR3 DNA reads TGTGCCAGCGGTCAGGGGCCCGGGGCCAACGTCCTGACTTTC. Protein sequence: CASGQGPGANVLTF.

The sample holds one count of this clone. This rearrangement joins TRBV6-4 to TRBJ2-1, with TRBD2 as a possible D gene (5 bases). Between the trimmed V and J ends, which lost 3 bases and 5 bases, there was a span of 8 bases. Germline V gives CDR1 MRHNA, CDR2 SNTAGT. The CDR3 has 13 residues. CDR3 protein: CASSERANNEQFF. The CDR3 nucleotides read TGTGCCAGCAGTGAGCGGGCTAACAATGAGCAGTTCTTC.

The V call is TRBV9, the J call TRBJ1-1, with D maybe TRBD1 (6 bases). The CDR3 covers 15 residues. Trimming removed 0 bases at V and 0 bases at J, with 9 bases between. Germline CDR1 and CDR2: SGDLS and YYNGEE. The DNA of the CDR3 is TGTGCCAGCAGCGTAGTCGGGACAATGAACACTGAAGCTTTCTTT. Its protein is CASSVVGTMNTEAFF.

This clone was observed once. J is TRBJ2-1 and V is TRBV28; TRBD2 matches at 7 bases. The V and J ends lost 2 bases and 4 bases, in that order; junction bases with no gene match: 5. The germline CDR1 and CDR2 sequences are MDHEN and SYDVKM. The length of the CDR3 is 15 residues. The CDR3 DNA sequence: TGTGCCAGCAGTTTAAGGACTAGGGCATACAATGAGCAGTTCTTC. Protein product: CASSLRTRAYNEQFF. Supplemented by reference TRBV28 and TRBJ2-1, the full variable domain reads DVKVTQSSRYLVKRTGEKVFLECVQDMDHENMFWYRQDPGLGLRLIYFSYDVKMKEKGDIPEGYSVSREKKERFSLILESASTNQTSMYLCASSLRTRAYNEQFFGPGTRLTVL.

Written as DNA, the CDR3 is TGTGCCAGCAGCTCCCTGACAGGAGCCTACGAGCAGTACTTC. Encoded protein: CASSSLTGAYEQYF. The chain combines TRBV11-2 with TRBJ2-7; a weak D match, TRBD1 (6 bases). Germline V lookup: CDR1 SGHAT, CDR2 FQNNGV. This CDR3 contains 14 residues. V was shortened by 4 bases and J by 2 bases, with 12 bases between the two germline ends.

The chain uses TRBV28 and TRBJ2-1, with 9 positions matching TRBD1. The V gene's germline CDR1 is MDHEN and CDR2 SYDVKM. The CDR3 covers 18 residues. The V segment lost 2 bases and the J segment 5 bases; nucleotides outside the gene matches: 13. The chain's CDR3 is CASSLPTGTGRENNEQFF. The CDR3 nucleotides read TGTGCCAGCAGTTTACCCACCGGGACAGGGAGGGAAAACAATGAGCAGTTCTTC.

The genes are TRBV29-1 and TRBJ2-1, with 11 bases matching TRBD2. J was trimmed by 0 bases and V by 5 bases; bases with no gene match: 3. Germline V gene data show CDR1 as SQVTM and CDR2 as ANQGSEA. The CDR3 extends over 15 amino acids. As DNA, the CDR3 is TGCAGCGTTCATGGGACTAGCGGCTCCTACAATGAGCAGTTCTTC. Its translation is CSVHGTSGSYNEQFF.

This chain connects TRBV18 to TRBJ2-2; perhaps TRBD2 as D (5 bases). Looked up from germline, CDR1 is KGHSH and CDR2 is LQKENI. Between the trimmed V and J ends, which lost 2 bases and 4 bases, there was a span of 14 bases. This CDR3 is built from 16 residues. CDR3 loop: CASSPKDLAGTGELFF. Written as DNA, the CDR3 is TGTGCCAGCTCACCAAAAGACCTGGCGGGCACCGGGGAGCTGTTTTTT.

The rearrangement joins TRBV3-1 (or the pseudogene TRBV3-2) to TRBJ1-2; D remains unclear. The CDR3 consists of 15 residues. Germline-derived CDR1 and CDR2 are LGHDT and YNNKEL (reference sequence). Between the trimmed V and J ends, which lost 1 base and 1 base, there was a span of 10 bases. The CDR3 nucleotides read TGTGCCAGCAGCCAAGGGTGCGGGCTTAACTATGGCTACACCTTC. Amino acid sequence: CASSQGCGLNYGYTF.

The chain has TRBV27 and TRBJ1-2; D possibly corresponds to TRBD1 (5 bases). Trimming removed 4 bases from V and 4 bases from J, with 16 bases in between. Germline V gives CDR1 MNHEY, CDR2 SMNVEV (reference sequence). The CDR3 has 15 residues. The CDR3 DNA follows: TGTGCCAGCAGTTCGTACGGGGGGGAGAGCTATGGCTACACCTTC. Residues: CASSSYGGESYGYTF.

The chain has TRBV2 and TRBJ1-6; unclear D gene. Germline loops: CDR1 SNHLY, CDR2 FYNNEI. Trimming removed 5 bases from V and 7 bases from J, with 6 bases in between. This CDR3 spans 12 amino acids. CDR3: CASSQQNSPLHF. The CDR3 region has the DNA TGTGCCAGCAGTCAACAGAATTCACCCCTCCACTTT.

Here the CDR3 DNA reads TGTGCCAGCAGTTCGAGACTAGGACTTAACACCGGGGAGCTGTTTTTT. As protein: CASSSRLGLNTGELFF. The V gene is TRBV7-9, the J gene TRBJ2-2, with a weak D call TRBD2 (6 bases). Per the germline V gene, CDR1 is SEHNR and CDR2 is FQNEAQ (reference sequence). The CDR3 has 16 residues. Trimming stripped 6 bases from V and 2 bases from J, with 16 bases between. Full variable domain (missing parts from reference TRBV7-9 and TRBJ2-2): DTGVSQNPRHKITKRGQNVTFRCDPISEHNRLYWYRQTLGQGPEFLTYFQNEAQLEKSRLLSDRFSAERPKGSFSTLEIQRTEQGDSAMYLCASSSRLGLNTGELFFGEGSRLTVL.

The J gene is TRBJ1-1, the V gene TRBV6-5, with D unresolved. CDR1 is MNHEY and CDR2 is SVGAGI in the germline V gene. Deletions cut 5 bases from V and 6 bases from J, with 7 bases between. This CDR3 region has 11 residues. The CDR3 here is CASSTRAEAFF. CDR3 DNA: TGTGCCAGCAGTACGAGGGCTGAAGCTTTCTTT.

The sample holds one count of this clone. The chain has TRBV11-2 and TRBJ1-2; D ambiguous. Germline values: CDR1 SGHAT, CDR2 FQNNGV. Trimming took off 3 bases at V and 4 bases at J, with 15 bases between the two ends. CDR3 length: 15 amino acids. For the CDR3, the DNA is TGTGCCAGCAGCTTTGAGAGATCAGGTTTCTATGGCTACACCTTC. Its protein is CASSFERSGFYGYTF. Looking up the rest from reference TRBV11-2 and TRBJ1-2 gives the full variable domain: EAGVAQSPRYKIIEKRQSVAFWCNPISGHATLYWYQQILGQGPKLLIQFQNNGVVDDSQLPKDRFSAERLKGVDSTLKIQPAKLEDSAVYLCASSFERSGFYGYTFGSGTRLTVV.

The chain has TRBV14 and TRBJ2-5; no definite D call. V was trimmed by 4 bases and J by 3 bases, leaving 18 bases between them. CDR1 and CDR2 from the germline V gene are SGHDN and FVKESK. The CDR3 is 16 residues long. The CDR3 bases are TGTGCCAGCAGCCTACAGTCCCGTCTTATGGAAGAGACCCAGTACTTC. Protein sequence: CASSLQSRLMEETQYF.

Only one count was recorded for this clone. The identical CDR3 is also encoded by other nucleotide sequences in the sample. V gene TRBV27 combines with J gene TRBJ2-5; 7 bases are a match to TRBD1. With 3 bases clipped from V and 5 bases from J, the junction kept 3 bases outside the gene matches. Looked up from germline, CDR1 is MNHEY and CDR2 is SMNVEV (reference sequence). CDR3 size: 13 residues. CDR3 sequence reads: CASSLYRGETQYF. For the CDR3, the DNA is TGTGCCAGCAGTTTGTACAGGGGCGAGACCCAGTACTTC.

The genes are TRBV4-3 and TRBJ1-1, with unresolved D. This CDR3 is built from 15 residues. Germline assignment: CDR1 LGHNA and CDR2 YSLEER. V dropped 3 bases and J dropped 4 bases, with 15 bases sitting between them. CDR3 in DNA: TGCGCCAGCAGCCAGGGTGAGACAATGGGCACTGAAGCTTTCTTT. The encoded protein is CASSQGETMGTEAFF.

This sequence joins TRBV9 and TRBJ1-4; D might be TRBD1 (5 bases). Trimming removed 4 bases at V and 3 bases at J, with 22 bases between. CDR3 length: 18 residues. Germline CDR1 is SGDLS and CDR2 is YYNGEE. Here the CDR3 DNA reads TGTGCCAGCAGCTCCCCCGGGAGGGGAAGGGTAGCTAATGAAAAACTGTTTTTT. It yields the protein CASSSPGRGRVANEKLFF.

The rearrangement joins TRBV10-3 to TRBJ2-7, with 11 bases lining up with TRBD1. This CDR3 is built from 18 residues. Trimming cost V 4 bases and J 7 bases; bases outside gene matches: 18. Germline CDR1 is ENHRY and CDR2 is SYGVKD. The CDR3 is CAISGTSELGQGVGEQYF. The CDR3 DNA is TGTGCCATCAGTGGGACTAGCGAATTGGGACAGGGGGTCGGGGAGCAGTACTTC.

The chain is built from TRBV5-4 and TRBJ1-1; 7 bases are shared with TRBD1. Trimming at V came to 4 bases and at J to 1 base, leaving 7 bases not matched to a gene. Germline V gene data show CDR1 as SGHNT and CDR2 as YYREEE (reference sequence). This CDR3 has 15 residues. Here the CDR3 DNA reads TGTGCCAGCAGCCCGTTACAGGGGAGGAACACTGAAGCTTTCTTT. Translating it yields CASSPLQGRNTEAFF.

The V gene is TRBV18, the J gene TRBJ1-1, with D possibly matching TRBD1 (6 bases). This CDR3 is 16 amino acids long. Germline CDR1 and CDR2: KGHSH and LQKENI. V was trimmed by 4 bases and J by 0 bases, leaving 15 bases between them. The DNA of the CDR3 is TGTGCCAGCTCACGAGGACAGTTAGGGCTGAACACTGAAGCTTTCTTT. Translated, it gives CASSRGQLGLNTEAFF.

This clone came up a few times. V and J are TRBV5-4 and TRBJ2-3, with no clear D. This CDR3 is built from 13 residues. Germline CDR1 and CDR2: SGHNT and YYREEE (reference sequence). V lost 6 bases, J lost 0 bases, and 8 bases lay in between. The CDR3 DNA sequence: TGTGCCAGCACAACAGCTAGCACAGATACGCAGTATTTT. Its translation is CASTTASTDTQYF. Variable domain in full (rest from reference TRBV5-4 and TRBJ2-3): ETGVTQSPTHLIKTRGQQVTLRCSSQSGHNTVSWYQQALGQGPQFIFQYYREEENGRGNFPPRFSGLQFPNYSSELNVNALELDDSALYLCASTTASTDTQYFGPGTRLTVL.

This clone was seen repeatedly, ten times or more. The chain combines TRBV12-5 with TRBJ1-2; 8 positions match TRBD1. Losses at the gene ends were 7 bases for V and 1 base for J; bases not matched to a gene: 14. Germline values: CDR1 LGHNT, CDR2 FRNRAP. This CDR3 spans 17 amino acids. In DNA, the CDR3 is TGTGCTAGTGTCCTTTCCCGGGACAGGAGCTTTAACTATGGCTACACCTTC. It is translated as CASVLSRDRSFNYGYTF.

The chain joins TRBV12-5 to TRBJ2-1; D is possibly TRBD2 (6 bases). V was cut by 1 base and J by 3 bases, with 10 bases left in between. CDR1 is LGHNT, CDR2 FRNRAP, per germline. There are 15 residues in the CDR3. The CDR3: CASGLAGAGYNEQFF. CDR3 coding DNA: TGTGCTAGTGGTTTGGCCGGAGCGGGCTACAATGAGCAGTTCTTC.

The gene calls are TRBV12-2 and TRBJ2-7; the table names TRBD1, a call not compared with the DNA. TRBV12-2 is classified as a pseudogene. This CDR3 is 16 amino acids long. The CDR3 reads CASRATPGQGFYEQYF. CDR3 DNA: TGTGCAAGTCGCGCGACACCCGGACAGGGCTTCTACGAGCAGTACTTC.

This clone was counted a single time. Germline is not matched at one junction end, which may reflect a read error. This chain connects TRBV7-7 to TRBJ2-1, with a possible D match to TRBD1 (6 bases). Germline CDR1 and CDR2: SSHAT and FNYEAQ (reference sequence). The CDR3 sequence is 15 residues long. In DNA form, the CDR3 reads TGTGCTAGCAGCTTAACGGGAACAGGGCTCGGGGAGCAGTTCTTC. This translates into CASSLTGTGLGEQFF.

About this clone: At one of its ends the junction is not consistent with the germline gene, which may arise from a read error. The chain uses TRBV30 and TRBJ2-5; TRBD1 agrees at 7 bases. The CDR3 is made up of 11 amino acids. In germline, CDR1 is GTSNPN, CDR2 SVGIG (reference sequence). The CDR3 DNA reads as TGTGCCTGGAGCGTCGGGACAGCCCTGGACTTC. This translates into CAWSVGTALDF. The variable domain in full, completed from reference TRBV30 and TRBJ2-5, reads SQTIHQWPATLVQPVGSPLSLECTVEGTSNPNLYWYRQAAGRGLQLLFYSVGIGQISSEVPQNLSASRPQDRQFILSSKKLLLSDSGFYLCAWSVGTALDFGPGTRLLVL.

The rearrangement uses TRBV7-2 and TRBJ1-2, with D perhaps matching TRBD1 (6 bases). V lost 5 bases to trimming and J lost 7 bases, with 20 bases between them. Germline CDR1 is SGHTA and CDR2 is FQGNSA. The CDR3 spans 15 residues. The DNA for the CDR3 is TGTGCCAGCAGCCCAACCGGGGGAGGGGGGTTTGGCTACACCTTC. Translated, it gives CASSPTGGGGFGYTF.

CDR3 nucleotides: TGTGCCAGCAGCCTCAACCAAGCGGGAGGGTACAATGAGCAGTTCTTC. It is translated as CASSLNQAGGYNEQFF. The gene calls are TRBV7-8 and TRBJ2-1; 10 nucleotides line up with TRBD2. CDR3 length equals 16 residues. The V segment lost 5 bases and the J segment 4 bases; nucleotides outside the gene matches: 8. CDR1 SGHVS and CDR2 FQNEAQ come from the germline V gene.

This clone was seen a single time. The chain links TRBV19 to TRBJ2-3, with a weak D call TRBD2 (6 bases). The V end lost 4 bases, the J end lost 4 bases, and 18 bases lay between the germline ends. This CDR3 contains 16 residues. Germline assignment: CDR1 LNHDA and CDR2 SQIVND (reference sequence). The CDR3 is CASSTGEVYGADTQYF. The CDR3 coding sequence is TGTGCCAGTAGTACGGGAGAAGTCTACGGGGCAGATACGCAGTATTTT.

The chain links TRBV2 to TRBJ1-1, with D hard to call. Germline values: CDR1 SNHLY, CDR2 FYNNEI. This CDR3 comprises 17 residues. The V end was cut by 2 bases, the J end by 3 bases, with 19 bases between. The CDR3 loop is CASSEYKGWERYTEAFF. The CDR3 nucleotides are TGTGCCAGCAGTGAATATAAGGGCTGGGAGAGGTACACTGAAGCTTTCTTT.